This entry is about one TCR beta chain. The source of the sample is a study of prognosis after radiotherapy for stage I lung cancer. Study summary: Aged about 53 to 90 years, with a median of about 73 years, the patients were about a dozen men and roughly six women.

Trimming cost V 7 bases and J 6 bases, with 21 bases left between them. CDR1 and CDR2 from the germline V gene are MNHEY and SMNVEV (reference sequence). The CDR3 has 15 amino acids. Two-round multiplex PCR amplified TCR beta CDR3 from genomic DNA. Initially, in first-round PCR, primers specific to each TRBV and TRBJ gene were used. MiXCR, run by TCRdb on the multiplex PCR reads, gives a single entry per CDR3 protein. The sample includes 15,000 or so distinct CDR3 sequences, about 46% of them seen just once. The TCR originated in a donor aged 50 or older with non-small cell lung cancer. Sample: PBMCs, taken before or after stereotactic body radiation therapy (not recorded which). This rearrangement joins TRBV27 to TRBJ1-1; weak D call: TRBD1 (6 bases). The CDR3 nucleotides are TGTGCCAGCATTTTTTACGGGGGCGGGGTGTCTGAAGCTTTCTTT. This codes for CASIFYGGGVSEAFF.